Given below is one TCR beta chain in context. Its antigen remains unknown. This specimen belongs to a study of shared clonotypes between healthy human individuals. In the study overall: Three plates were used per donor for CD4 naive, three for CD4 memory, two for CD8 naive and one for CD8 memory. Overall study findings and caveats: Roughly 5% of naive CD4 clonotypes were shared across a handful of donors.

With 3 bases removed from V and 8 bases from J, the gap between germline ends came to 13 bases. Germline CDR1 and CDR2: ENHRY and SYGVKD. CDR3 length equals 13 residues. Data came from immunoSEQ multiplex PCR; TCRdb stores just in-frame clones and leaves some out. The table shows 900,000 to 1,200,000 clones, with roughly 74% occurring only once. This TCR was sampled from a man between 18 and 29 years old in good health. Some clones in this sample may be carry-over from other donors' samples. The sample consisted of memory CD4+ T cells from PBMCs. Indicated subset: CD45RA-negative fraction. The J gene is TRBJ1-1, the V gene TRBV10-3; the D gene is possibly TRBD1 (5 bases). The CDR3 DNA reads TGTGCCATCAGTGATGTGACGGGGACCGAAGCTTTCTTT. Translation: CAISDVTGTEAFF.